The T cell receptor (beta chain) under discussion was sequenced for a study of T cells after yellow fever vaccination. TCRdb re-called the 5' RACE reads through MiXCR, storing one row per CDR3 protein. Among under 600,000 distinct CDR3 sequences listed, 21% were seen once. This clonotype was counted at least ten times. This sequence originates from a man aged 18-30 years who received the YFV17D yellow fever vaccine. This sample comprised PBMCs, obtained approximately 20 days after the first yellow fever vaccination.

The CDR3 nucleotides are TGTGCCAGCAGCCCAATCCGGGGGGAACCTTACAATGAGCAGTTCTTC. Translated: CASSPIRGEPYNEQFF. This chain connects TRBV11-2 to TRBJ2-1, with 7 bases that match TRBD2. The CDR3 runs 16 residues. V was clipped by 5 bases and J by 4 bases; unmatched bases: 11. Germline CDR1 reads SGHAT; CDR2 reads FQNNGV.